This TCR beta chain was observed in a study of blood T cells in healthy people across ages. Together with a sample-barcoded 5' primer, a J-beta primer mix was included in a second PCR lasting roughly 6 to 12 cycles. The template-switch adaptor was a 5' adaptor with 12 random nucleotides. It tagged each cDNA molecule. TCRdb reprocessed the 5' RACE reads via MiXCR and lists one record per CDR3 protein. The profile shows approximately 800,000 distinct CDR3 sequences, 20% to 30% of them singletons. A minimum of 5 micrograms of total RNA was extracted per sample. Trimming removed 0 bases from V and 3 bases from J, with 10 bases in between. This CDR3 comprises 16 residues. Germline CDR1 SGHDT, CDR2 YYEEEE. This same sample was also taken into another study, of T cells of mothers and their children.

The receptor was derived from a boy aged 10-17 years in good health. Sequences were obtained from blood. V gene TRBV5-6 combines with J gene TRBJ2-6; D is ambiguous. The CDR3 coding sequence is TGTGCCAGCAGCTTGGGTGTTGGGCTTGGGGCCAACGTCCTGACTTTC. Translated: CASSLGVGLGANVLTF.